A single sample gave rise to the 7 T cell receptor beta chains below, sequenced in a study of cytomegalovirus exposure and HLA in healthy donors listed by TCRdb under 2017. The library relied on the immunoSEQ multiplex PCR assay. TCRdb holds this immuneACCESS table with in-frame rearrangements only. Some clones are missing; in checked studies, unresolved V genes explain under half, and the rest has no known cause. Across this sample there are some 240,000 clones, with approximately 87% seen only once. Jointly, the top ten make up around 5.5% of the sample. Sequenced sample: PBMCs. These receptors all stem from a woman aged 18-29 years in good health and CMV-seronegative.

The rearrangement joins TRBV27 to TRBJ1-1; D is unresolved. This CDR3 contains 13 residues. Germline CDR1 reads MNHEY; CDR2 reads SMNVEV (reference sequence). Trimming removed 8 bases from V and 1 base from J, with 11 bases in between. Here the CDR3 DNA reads TGTGCCAGCGGCACGGGTCCGAACACTGAAGCTTTCTTT. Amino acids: CASGTGPNTEAFF.

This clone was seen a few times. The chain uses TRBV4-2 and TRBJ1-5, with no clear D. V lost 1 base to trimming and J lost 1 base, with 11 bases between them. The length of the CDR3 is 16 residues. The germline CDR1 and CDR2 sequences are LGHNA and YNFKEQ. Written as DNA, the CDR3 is TGTGCCAGCAGCCAAGGGATGTATAGAAGCAATCAGCCCCAGCATTTT. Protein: CASSQGMYRSNQPQHF.

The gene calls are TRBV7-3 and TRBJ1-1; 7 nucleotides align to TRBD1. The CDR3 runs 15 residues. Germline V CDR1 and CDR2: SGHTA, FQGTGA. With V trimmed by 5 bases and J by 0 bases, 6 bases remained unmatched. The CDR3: CASSLGQIMNTEAFF. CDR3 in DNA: TGTGCCAGCAGCCTGGGACAGATCATGAACACTGAAGCTTTCTTT.

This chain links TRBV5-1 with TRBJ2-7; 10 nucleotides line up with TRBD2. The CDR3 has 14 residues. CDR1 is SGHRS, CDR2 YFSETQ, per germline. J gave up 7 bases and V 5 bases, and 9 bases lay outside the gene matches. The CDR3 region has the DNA TGCGCCAGCAGTTCTACTAGCGGGGTACGGGAGCAGTACTTC. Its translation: CASSSTSGVREQYF. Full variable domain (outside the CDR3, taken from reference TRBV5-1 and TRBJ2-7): KAGVTQTPRYLIKTRGQQVTLSCSPISGHRSVSWYQQTPGQGLQFLFEYFSETQRNKGNFPGRFSGRQFSNSRSEMNVSTLELGDSALYLCASSSTSGVREQYFGPGTRLTVT.

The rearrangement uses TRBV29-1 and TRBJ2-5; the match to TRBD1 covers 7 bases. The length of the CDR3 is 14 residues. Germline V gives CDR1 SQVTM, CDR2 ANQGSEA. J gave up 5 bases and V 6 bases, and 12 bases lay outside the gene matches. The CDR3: CSVGTGVNGETQYF. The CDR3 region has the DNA TGCAGCGTGGGAACAGGGGTTAACGGGGAGACCCAGTACTTC.

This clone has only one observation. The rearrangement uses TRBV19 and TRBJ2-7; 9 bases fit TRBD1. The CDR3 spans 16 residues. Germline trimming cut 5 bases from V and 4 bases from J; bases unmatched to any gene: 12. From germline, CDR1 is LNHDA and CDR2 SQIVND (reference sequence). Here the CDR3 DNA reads TGTGCCAGTAGTGACCGGAGGACAGGGGCATCATACGAGCAGTACTTC. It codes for CASSDRRTGASYEQYF.

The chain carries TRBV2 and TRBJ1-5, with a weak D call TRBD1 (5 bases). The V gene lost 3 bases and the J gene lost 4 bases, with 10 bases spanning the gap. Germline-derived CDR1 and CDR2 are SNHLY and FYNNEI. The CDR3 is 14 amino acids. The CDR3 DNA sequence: TGTGCCAGCAGTGAGGGACGGGTGAATCAGCCCCAGCATTTT. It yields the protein CASSEGRVNQPQHF.